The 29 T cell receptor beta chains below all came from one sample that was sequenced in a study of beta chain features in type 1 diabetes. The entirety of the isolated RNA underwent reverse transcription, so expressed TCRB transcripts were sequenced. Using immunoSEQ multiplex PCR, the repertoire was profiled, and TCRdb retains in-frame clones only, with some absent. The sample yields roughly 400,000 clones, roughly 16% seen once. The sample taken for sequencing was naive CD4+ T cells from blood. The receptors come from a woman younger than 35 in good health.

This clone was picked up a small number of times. CDR3 sequence (DNA): TGTGCCAGCAGCTTAGGAGGGACAGGGAAGGGCTACGAGCAGTACTTC. Protein: CASSLGGTGKGYEQYF. The genes are TRBV7-2 and TRBJ2-7; the match to TRBD1 covers 9 bases. V lost 1 base, J lost 3 bases, and 7 bases stayed unmatched. There are 16 residues in the CDR3. Germline loops: CDR1 SGHTA, CDR2 FQGNSA. Complete variable domain (other parts from reference TRBV7-2 and TRBJ2-7): GAGVSQSPSNKVTEKGKDVELRCDPISGHTALYWYRQSLGQGLEFLIYFQGNSAPDKSGLPSDRFSAERTGGSVSTLTIQRTQQEDSAVYLCASSLGGTGKGYEQYFGPGTRLTVT.

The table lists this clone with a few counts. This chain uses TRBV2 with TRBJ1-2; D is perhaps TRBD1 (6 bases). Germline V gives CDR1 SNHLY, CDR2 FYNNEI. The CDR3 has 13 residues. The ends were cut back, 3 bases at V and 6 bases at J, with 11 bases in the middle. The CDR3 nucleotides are TGTGCCAGCAGTGAGCAGGGGTTGGATGGCTACACCTTC. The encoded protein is CASSEQGLDGYTF.

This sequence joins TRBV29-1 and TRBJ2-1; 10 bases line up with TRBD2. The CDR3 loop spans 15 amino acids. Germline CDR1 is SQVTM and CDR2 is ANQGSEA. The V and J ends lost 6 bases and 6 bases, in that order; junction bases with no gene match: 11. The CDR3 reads CSVERGTSALNEQFF. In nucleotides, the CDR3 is TGCAGCGTGGAAAGGGGGACTAGCGCCCTCAATGAGCAGTTCTTC.

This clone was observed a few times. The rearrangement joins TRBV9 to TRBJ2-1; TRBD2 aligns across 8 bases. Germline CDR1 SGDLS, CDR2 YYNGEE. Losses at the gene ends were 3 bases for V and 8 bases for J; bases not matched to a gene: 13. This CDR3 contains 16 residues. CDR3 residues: CASSGSIGGRWDEQFF. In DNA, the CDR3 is TGTGCCAGCAGCGGGTCAATTGGCGGGAGGTGGGATGAGCAGTTCTTC.

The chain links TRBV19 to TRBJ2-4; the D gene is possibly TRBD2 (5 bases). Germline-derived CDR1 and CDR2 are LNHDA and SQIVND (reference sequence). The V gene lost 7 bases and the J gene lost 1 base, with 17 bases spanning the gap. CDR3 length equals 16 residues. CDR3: CASTGGMELAKNIQYF. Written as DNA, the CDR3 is TGTGCCAGTACAGGAGGAATGGAATTGGCCAAAAACATTCAGTACTTC.

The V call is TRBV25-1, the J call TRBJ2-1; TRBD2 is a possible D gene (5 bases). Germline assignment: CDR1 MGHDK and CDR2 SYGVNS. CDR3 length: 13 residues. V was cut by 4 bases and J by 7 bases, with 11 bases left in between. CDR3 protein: CASSVGNENEQFF. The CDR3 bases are TGTGCCAGCAGTGTCGGGAATGAGAATGAGCAGTTCTTC.

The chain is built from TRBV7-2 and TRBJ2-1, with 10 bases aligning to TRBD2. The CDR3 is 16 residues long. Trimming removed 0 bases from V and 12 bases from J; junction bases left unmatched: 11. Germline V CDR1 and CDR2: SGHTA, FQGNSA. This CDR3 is CASSLARASGRESQFF. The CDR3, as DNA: TGTGCCAGCAGCTTAGCACGGGCTAGCGGGAGAGAGTCGCAGTTCTTC.

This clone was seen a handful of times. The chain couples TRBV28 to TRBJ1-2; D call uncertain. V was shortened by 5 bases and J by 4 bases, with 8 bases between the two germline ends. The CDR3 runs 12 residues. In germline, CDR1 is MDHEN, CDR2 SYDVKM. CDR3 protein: CASSHGVYGYTF. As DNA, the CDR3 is TGTGCCAGCAGTCATGGAGTCTATGGCTACACCTTC.

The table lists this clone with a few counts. The CDR3 sequence: CASSGQTNTEAFF. CDR3 in DNA: TGTGCCAGCAGCGGGCAAACGAACACTGAAGCTTTCTTT. The rearrangement uses TRBV7-3 and TRBJ1-1; D not certain. Germline CDR1 and CDR2: SGHTA and FQGTGA. CDR3 size: 13 residues. Trimming pared 5 bases from V and 1 base from J, leaving 8 bases between.

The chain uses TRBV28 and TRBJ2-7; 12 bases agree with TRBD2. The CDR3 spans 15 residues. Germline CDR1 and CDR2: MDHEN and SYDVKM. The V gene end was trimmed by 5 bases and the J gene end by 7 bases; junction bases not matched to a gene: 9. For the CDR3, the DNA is TGTGCCAGCAGTCTTCCCCGACTAGCGGGAGAAGAGCAGTACTTC. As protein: CASSLPRLAGEEQYF.

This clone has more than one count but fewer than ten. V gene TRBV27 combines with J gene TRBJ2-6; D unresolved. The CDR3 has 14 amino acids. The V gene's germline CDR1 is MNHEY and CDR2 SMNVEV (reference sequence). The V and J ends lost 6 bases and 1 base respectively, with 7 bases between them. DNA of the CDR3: TGTGCCAGCAGCCTTTATTCTGGGGCCAACGTCCTGACTTTC. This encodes CASSLYSGANVLTF.

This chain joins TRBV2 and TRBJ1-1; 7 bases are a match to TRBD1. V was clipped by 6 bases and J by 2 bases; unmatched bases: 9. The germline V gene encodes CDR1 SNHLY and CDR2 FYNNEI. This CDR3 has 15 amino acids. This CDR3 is CASRDRSSINTEAFF. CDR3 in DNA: TGTGCCAGCAGGGACAGGAGCTCTATTAACACTGAAGCTTTCTTT.

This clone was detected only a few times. The CDR3 coding sequence is TGTGCCAGTAGTTTTGACAGAGGCACCTACAATGAGCAGTTCTTC. It translates to CASSFDRGTYNEQFF. This chain joins TRBV19 and TRBJ2-1; possibly TRBD1 for D (5 bases). V gave up 5 bases and J gave up 2 bases, with 13 bases separating them. This CDR3 spans 15 amino acids. From germline, CDR1 is LNHDA and CDR2 SQIVND (reference sequence). Variable domain in full (rest from reference TRBV19 and TRBJ2-1): DGGITQSPKYLFRKEGQNVTLSCEQNLNHDAMYWYRQDPGQGLRLIYYSQIVNDFQKGDIAEGYSVSREKKESFPLTVTSAQKNPTAFYLCASSFDRGTYNEQFFGPGTRLTVL.

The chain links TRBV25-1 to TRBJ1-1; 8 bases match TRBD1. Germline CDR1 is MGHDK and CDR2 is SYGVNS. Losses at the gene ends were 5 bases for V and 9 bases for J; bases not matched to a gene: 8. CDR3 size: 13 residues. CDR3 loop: CASSRRDRSKAFF. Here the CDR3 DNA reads TGTGCCAGCAGTCGCCGGGACAGGTCTAAAGCTTTCTTT.

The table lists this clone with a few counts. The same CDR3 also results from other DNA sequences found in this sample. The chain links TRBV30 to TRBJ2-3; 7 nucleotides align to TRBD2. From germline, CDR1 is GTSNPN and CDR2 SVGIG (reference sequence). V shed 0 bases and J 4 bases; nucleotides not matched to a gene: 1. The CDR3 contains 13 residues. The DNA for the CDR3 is TGTGCCTGGAGTGTACGGGGGGCAGATACGCAGTATTTT. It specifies CAWSVRGADTQYF.

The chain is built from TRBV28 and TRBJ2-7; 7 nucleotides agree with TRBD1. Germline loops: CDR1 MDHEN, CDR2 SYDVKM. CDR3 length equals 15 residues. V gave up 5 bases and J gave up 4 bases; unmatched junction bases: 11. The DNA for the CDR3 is TGTGCCAGCAGTGTCCTAGGGACAGAAGGGTACGAGCAGTACTTC. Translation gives CASSVLGTEGYEQYF. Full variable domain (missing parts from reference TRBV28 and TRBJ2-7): DVKVTQSSRYLVKRTGEKVFLECVQDMDHENMFWYRQDPGLGLRLIYFSYDVKMKEKGDIPEGYSVSREKKERFSLILESASTNQTSMYLCASSVLGTEGYEQYFGPGTRLTVT.

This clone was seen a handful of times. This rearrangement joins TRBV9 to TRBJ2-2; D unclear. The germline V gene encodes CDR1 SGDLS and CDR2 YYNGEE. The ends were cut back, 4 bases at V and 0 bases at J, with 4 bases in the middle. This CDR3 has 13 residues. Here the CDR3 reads CASSTANTGELFF. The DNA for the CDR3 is TGTGCCAGCAGCACAGCGAACACCGGGGAGCTGTTTTTT.

The CDR3 is CASSDRLPDRGAEAFF. The CDR3 bases are TGTGCCAGCAGTGATCGATTACCCGACAGGGGGGCTGAAGCTTTCTTT. The J gene is TRBJ1-1, the V gene TRBV6-1; 9 bases are a match to TRBD1. The V segment lost 3 bases and the J segment 6 bases; nucleotides outside the gene matches: 11. The CDR3 consists of 16 residues. Germline V gives CDR1 MNHNS, CDR2 SASEGT.

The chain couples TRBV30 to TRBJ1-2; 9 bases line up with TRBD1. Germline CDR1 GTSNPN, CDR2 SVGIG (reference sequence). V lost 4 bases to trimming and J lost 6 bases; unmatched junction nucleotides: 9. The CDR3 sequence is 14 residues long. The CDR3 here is CAWIIQGAFDGYTF. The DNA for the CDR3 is TGTGCCTGGATCATACAGGGGGCTTTCGATGGCTACACCTTC.

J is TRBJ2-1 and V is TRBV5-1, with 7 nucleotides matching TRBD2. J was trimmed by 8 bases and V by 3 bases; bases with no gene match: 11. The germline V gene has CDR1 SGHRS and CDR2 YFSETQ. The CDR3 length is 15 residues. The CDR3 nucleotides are TGCGCCAGCAGCTCTCTGGGCGGGAGTAGGGATGAGCAGTTCTTC. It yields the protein CASSSLGGSRDEQFF.

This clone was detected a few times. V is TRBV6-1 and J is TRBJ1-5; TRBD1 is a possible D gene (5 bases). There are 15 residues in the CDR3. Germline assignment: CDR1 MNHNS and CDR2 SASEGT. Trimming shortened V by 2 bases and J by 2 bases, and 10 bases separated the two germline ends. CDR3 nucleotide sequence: TGTGCCAGCAGTGAACAGGGATTCGGCAATCAGCCCCAGCATTTT. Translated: CASSEQGFGNQPQHF.

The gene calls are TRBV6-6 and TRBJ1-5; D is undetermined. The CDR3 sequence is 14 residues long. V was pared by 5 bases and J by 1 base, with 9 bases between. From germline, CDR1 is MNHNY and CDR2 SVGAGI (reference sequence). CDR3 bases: TGTGCCAGCAGTCGCCTCGAGAGCAATCAGCCCCAGCATTTT. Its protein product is CASSRLESNQPQHF.

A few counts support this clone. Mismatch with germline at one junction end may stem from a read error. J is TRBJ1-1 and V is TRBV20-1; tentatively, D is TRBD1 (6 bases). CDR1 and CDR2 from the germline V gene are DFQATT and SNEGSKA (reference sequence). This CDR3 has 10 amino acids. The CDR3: CSATGARKAF. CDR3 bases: TGCAGTGCTACAGGGGCTAGAAAGGCCTTT.

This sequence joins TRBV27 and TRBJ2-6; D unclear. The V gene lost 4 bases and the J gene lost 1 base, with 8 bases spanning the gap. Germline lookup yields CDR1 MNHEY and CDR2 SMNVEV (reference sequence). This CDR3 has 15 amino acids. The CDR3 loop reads CASSSVLSGANVLTF. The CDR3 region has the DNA TGTGCCAGCAGTTCGGTTCTATCTGGGGCCAACGTCCTGACTTTC.

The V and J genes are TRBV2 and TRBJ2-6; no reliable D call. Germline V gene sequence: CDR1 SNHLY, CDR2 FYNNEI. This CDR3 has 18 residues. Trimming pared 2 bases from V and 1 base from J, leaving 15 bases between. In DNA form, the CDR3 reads TGTGCCAGCAGTGAAAATTTGTCAGGTAGATCTGGGGCCAACGTCCTGACTTTC. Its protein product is CASSENLSGRSGANVLTF.

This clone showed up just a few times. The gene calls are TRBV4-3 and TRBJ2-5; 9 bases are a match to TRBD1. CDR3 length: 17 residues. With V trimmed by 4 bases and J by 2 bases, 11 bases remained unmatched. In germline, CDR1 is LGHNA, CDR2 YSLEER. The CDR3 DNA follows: TGCGCCAGCAGCCCCAACGGACAGGGGACGTGGCAAGAGACCCAGTACTTC. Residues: CASSPNGQGTWQETQYF.

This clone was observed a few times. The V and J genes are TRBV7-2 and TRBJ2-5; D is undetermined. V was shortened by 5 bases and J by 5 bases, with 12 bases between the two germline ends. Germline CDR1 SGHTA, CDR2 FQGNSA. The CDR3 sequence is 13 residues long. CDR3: CASSELQWETQYF. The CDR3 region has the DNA TGTGCCAGCAGCGAGCTCCAATGGGAGACCCAGTACTTC. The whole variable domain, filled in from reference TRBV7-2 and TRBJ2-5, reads GAGVSQSPSNKVTEKGKDVELRCDPISGHTALYWYRQSLGQGLEFLIYFQGNSAPDKSGLPSDRFSAERTGGSVSTLTIQRTQQEDSAVYLCASSELQWETQYFGPGTRLLVL.

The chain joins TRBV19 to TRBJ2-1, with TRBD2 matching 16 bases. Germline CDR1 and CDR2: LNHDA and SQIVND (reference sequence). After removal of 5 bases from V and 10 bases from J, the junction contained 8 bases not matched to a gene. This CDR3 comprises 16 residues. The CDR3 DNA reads TGTGCCAGTAGTGTATTGGGGACTAGCGGGAGGGGAGAGCAGTTCTTC. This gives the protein CASSVLGTSGRGEQFF.

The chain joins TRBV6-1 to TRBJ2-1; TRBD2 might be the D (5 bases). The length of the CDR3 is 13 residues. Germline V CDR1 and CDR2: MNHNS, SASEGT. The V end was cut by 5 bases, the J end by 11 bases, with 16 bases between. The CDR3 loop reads CASSSRPRDQQFF. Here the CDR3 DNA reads TGTGCCAGCAGTAGCCGCCCTCGGGATCAGCAGTTCTTC.